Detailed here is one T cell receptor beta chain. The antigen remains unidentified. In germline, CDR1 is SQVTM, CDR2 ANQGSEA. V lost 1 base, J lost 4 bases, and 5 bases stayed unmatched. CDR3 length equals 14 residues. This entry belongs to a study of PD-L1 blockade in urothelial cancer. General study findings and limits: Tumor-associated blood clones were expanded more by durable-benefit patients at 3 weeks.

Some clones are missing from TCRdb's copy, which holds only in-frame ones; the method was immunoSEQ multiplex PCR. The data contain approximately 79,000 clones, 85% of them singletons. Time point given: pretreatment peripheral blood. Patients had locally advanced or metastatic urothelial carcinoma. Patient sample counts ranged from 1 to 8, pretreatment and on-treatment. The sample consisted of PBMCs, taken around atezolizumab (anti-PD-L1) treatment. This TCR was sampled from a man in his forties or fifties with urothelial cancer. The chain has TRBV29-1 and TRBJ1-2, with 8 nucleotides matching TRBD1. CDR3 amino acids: CSVEGTGTGYGYTF. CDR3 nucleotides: TGCAGCGTTGAAGGGACAGGGACGGGCTATGGCTACACCTTC.